This TCR beta chain was recorded in a study of blood T cell repertoires in COVID-19. Study-wide context: PBMCs, B-cell-depleted T cells, or T cells were the source of the cDNA or gDNA that made up the material.

Donors were grouped by their self-reported clinical history. Sequencing was performed with immunoSEQ multiplex PCR; in TCRdb, only in-frame clones are kept and a portion is missing. Of hundreds of thousands of clones listed, around 87% are singletons. Per the germline V gene, CDR1 is SNHLY and CDR2 is FYNNEI. Trimming removed 8 bases from V and 5 bases from J, with 13 bases in between. CDR3 length equals 14 residues. V gene TRBV2 combines with J gene TRBJ1-6; weak D call: TRBD1 (6 bases). The material sequenced was PBMCs or T cells enriched from blood (not recorded which). This clonotype was sampled from a woman between 18 and 30 years old with acute COVID-19. In nucleotides, the CDR3 is TGTGCCAGCTCCTGGACAGTAAATAATTCACCCCTCCACTTT. It yields the protein CASSWTVNNSPLHF.